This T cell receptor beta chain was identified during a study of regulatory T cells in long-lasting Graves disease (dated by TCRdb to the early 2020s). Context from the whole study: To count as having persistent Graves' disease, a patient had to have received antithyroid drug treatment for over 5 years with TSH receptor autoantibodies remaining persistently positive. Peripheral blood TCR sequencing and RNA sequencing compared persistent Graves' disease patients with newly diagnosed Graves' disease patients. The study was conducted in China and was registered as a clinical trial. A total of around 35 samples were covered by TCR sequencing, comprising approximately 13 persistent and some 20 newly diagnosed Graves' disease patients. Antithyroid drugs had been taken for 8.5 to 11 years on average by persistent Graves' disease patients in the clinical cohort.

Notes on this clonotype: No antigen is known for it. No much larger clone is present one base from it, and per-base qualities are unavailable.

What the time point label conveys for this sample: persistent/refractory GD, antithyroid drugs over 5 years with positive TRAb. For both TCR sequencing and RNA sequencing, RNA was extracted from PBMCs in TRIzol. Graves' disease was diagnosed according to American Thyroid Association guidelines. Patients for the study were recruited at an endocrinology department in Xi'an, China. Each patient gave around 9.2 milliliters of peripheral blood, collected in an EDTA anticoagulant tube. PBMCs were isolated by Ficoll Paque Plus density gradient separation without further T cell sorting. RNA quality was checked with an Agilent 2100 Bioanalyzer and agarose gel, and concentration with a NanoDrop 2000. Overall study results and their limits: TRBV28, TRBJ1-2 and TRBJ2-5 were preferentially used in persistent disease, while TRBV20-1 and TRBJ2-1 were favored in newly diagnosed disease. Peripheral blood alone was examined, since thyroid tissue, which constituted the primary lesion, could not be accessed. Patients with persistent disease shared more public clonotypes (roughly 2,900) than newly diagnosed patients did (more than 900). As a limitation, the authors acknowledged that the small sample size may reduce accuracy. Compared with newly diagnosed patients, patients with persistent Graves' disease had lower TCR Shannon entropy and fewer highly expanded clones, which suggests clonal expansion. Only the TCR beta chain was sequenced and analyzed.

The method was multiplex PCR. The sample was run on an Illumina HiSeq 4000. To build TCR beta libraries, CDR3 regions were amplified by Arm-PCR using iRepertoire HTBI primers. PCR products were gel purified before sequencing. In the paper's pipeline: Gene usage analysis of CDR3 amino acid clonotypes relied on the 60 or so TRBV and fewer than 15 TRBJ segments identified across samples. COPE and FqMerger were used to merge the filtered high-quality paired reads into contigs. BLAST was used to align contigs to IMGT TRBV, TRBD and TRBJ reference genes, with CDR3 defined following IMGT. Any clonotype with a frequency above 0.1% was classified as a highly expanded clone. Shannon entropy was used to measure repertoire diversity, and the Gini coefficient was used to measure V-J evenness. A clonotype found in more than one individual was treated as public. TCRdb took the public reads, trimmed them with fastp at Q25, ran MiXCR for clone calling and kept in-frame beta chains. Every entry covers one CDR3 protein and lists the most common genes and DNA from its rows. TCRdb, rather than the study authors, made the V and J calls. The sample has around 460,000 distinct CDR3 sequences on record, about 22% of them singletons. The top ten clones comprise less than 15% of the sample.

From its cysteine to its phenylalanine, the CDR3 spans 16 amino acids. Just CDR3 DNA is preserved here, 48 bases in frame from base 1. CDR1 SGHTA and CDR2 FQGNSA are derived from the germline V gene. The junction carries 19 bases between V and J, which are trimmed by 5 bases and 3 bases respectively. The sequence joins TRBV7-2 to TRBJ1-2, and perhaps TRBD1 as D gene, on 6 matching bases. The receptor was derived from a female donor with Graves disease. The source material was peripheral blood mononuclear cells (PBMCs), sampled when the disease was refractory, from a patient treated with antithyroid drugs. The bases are TGTGCCAGCAGCCGGGGGGGGGGGCCCTCTCACTATGGCTACACCTTC. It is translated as CASSRGGGPSHYGYTF.